This TCR beta chain was identified in a study of cytomegalovirus exposure and HLA in healthy donors. A word on this clone: Its antigen remains unknown.

General observations from the study: An analysis done earlier found most TCR beta V segments productive about 90% or about 30% of the time. As a later analysis revealed, most CMV-associated TCR beta chains appeared HLA-restricted.

With 60 Vbeta and 13 Jbeta primers, the PCR was carried out. Authors' methods: Tens of millions of unique TCR beta chains, approximately 11 million of them shared, were counted by a later analysis. Clones were read by immunoSEQ multiplex PCR, and TCRdb kept only the in-frame ones, dropping some. V and J calls plus clone size are reproduced from that table; the DNA served to infer D and trimming. The repertoire has more than 95,000 clones, 70% to 80% of them found once; the top ten carry less than 4.5%. From germline, CDR1 is SGHTA and CDR2 FQGTGA. This CDR3 is built from 13 residues. V dropped 5 bases and J dropped 1 base, with 8 bases sitting between them.

The rearrangement joins TRBV7-3 to TRBJ2-5; D not certain. The sequenced sample was PBMCs. The sequence was obtained from a man aged 35 to 55 in good health and CMV-seronegative. The CDR3 spells CASSVTRQETQYF. CDR3 bases: TGTGCCAGCAGCGTGACACGCCAAGAGACCCAGTACTTC.